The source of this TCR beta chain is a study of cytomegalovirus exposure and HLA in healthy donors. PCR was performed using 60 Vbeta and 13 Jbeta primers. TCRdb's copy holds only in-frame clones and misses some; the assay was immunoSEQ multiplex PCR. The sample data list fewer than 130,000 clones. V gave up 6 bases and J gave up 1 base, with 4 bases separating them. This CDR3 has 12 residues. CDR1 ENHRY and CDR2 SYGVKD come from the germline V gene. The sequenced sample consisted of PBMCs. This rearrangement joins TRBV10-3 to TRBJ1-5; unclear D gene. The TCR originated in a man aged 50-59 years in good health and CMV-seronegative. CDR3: CAISGSNQPQHF. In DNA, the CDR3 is TGTGCCATCAGCGGGAGCAATCAGCCCCAGCATTTT.